This note documents a single TCR beta chain sequence. Its specificity is not known. V dropped 6 bases and J dropped 0 bases, with 11 bases sitting between them. The CDR3 consists of 14 residues. Germline CDR1 and CDR2: WSHSY and SAAADI. PCR primers comprised 60 Vbeta and 13 Jbeta primers. Sequenced by immunoSEQ multiplex PCR; TCRdb stores in-frame clones only, minus some. The top ten hold approximately 30% of the sample, which has about 120,000 clones, about 76% seen once. Though probably carrying unrecorded immune exposures, donors were nominally healthy at sampling. The sample belongs to a study of cytomegalovirus exposure and HLA in healthy donors. Regarding the study as a whole: Indistinguishability led to the exclusion of some V segments, TRBV6-2 and TRBV6-3 included. CMV serostatus was the only immune exposure information that was available. From TCR beta sequences, most subjects' HLA-A and HLA-B alleles were reportedly predicted accurately.

The chain employs TRBV10-2 and TRBJ1-1; D is possibly TRBD1 (5 bases). Sequenced: PBMCs. This receptor was identified in a man aged 55 to 70 in good health and CMV-seropositive. CDR3 protein: CASRLGLLNTEAFF. The CDR3 DNA reads TGCGCCAGCAGGCTGGGACTATTGAACACTGAAGCTTTCTTT.